These 18 T cell receptor beta chains share one sample of origin, sequenced in a study of blood T cells in healthy people across ages. A sample-barcoded 5' primer and a J-beta primer mix were used in a second PCR of roughly 7 to 12 cycles. From the 5' RACE reads, TCRdb called clonotypes with MiXCR, one entry per CDR3 protein. The sample yields 800,000 or so distinct CDR3 sequences, around 68% seen once. Sequencing used blood. The receptors come from a man aged 25-45 years in good health.

Only a few counts were recorded for this clonotype. CDR3 amino acids: CSALTGGAWYGYTF. CDR3 nucleotide sequence: TGCAGTGCGCTGACAGGGGGCGCTTGGTATGGCTACACCTTC. The chain has TRBV20-1 and TRBJ1-2, with TRBD1 identical over 10 bases. The ends lost 6 bases at V and 5 bases at J; junction bases unmatched: 9. The CDR3 runs 14 residues. Per germline, CDR1 DFQATT and CDR2 SNEGSKA (reference sequence).

This chain uses TRBV10-3 with TRBJ2-2; no reliable D call. This CDR3 region has 13 residues. V gave up 3 bases and J gave up 0 bases, with 2 bases separating them. Germline-derived CDR1 and CDR2 are ENHRY and SYGVKD. Written as DNA, the CDR3 is TGTGCCATCAGTGAATCGAACACCGGGGAGCTGTTTTTT. Encoded protein: CAISESNTGELFF.

V and J are TRBV6-1 and TRBJ2-4; D not certain. The DNA end is more similar to TRBJ2-7, so the J call may be wrong. Germline loops: CDR1 MNHNS, CDR2 SASEGT. The CDR3 has 13 amino acids. The CDR3 protein is CASSKDPTYEQYF. The CDR3 DNA follows: TGTGCCAGCAGTAAAGACCCTACCTACGAGCAGTACTTC.

V usage is TRBV5-1 and J usage is TRBJ1-1, with D hard to call. V was cut by 4 bases and J by 1 base, with 11 bases left in between. This CDR3 is 14 amino acids long. Germline V gene data show CDR1 as SGHRS and CDR2 as YFSETQ. In DNA, the CDR3 is TGCGCCAGCAGCGCGGCCGGGCCGAACACTGAAGCTTTCTTT. Translation: CASSAAGPNTEAFF.

CDR3 in DNA: TGCAGCGTTGTCTTTAGAACAGGAAACATCTACGAGCAGTACTTC. It codes for CSVVFRTGNIYEQYF. The chain joins TRBV29-1 to TRBJ2-7; a weak D match, TRBD1 (5 bases). CDR1 and CDR2 (germline): SQVTM, ANQGSEA. Deletions cut 4 bases from V and 3 bases from J, with 19 bases between. This CDR3 region has 15 residues.

This chain links TRBV6-5 with TRBJ2-1; unclear D gene. The CDR3 contains 15 residues. Germline V CDR1 and CDR2: MNHEY, SVGAGI. The V end lost 6 bases, the J end lost 3 bases, and 15 bases lay between the germline ends. CDR3 coding DNA: TGTGCCAGCAGCTATGCAGCTCGGCGCTACAATGAGCAGTTCTTC. As protein: CASSYAARRYNEQFF.

V is TRBV4-3 and J is TRBJ2-1; 11 bases align to TRBD2. This CDR3 is 18 amino acids long. V lost 0 bases, J lost 7 bases, and 11 bases stayed unmatched. Germline CDR1 reads LGHNA; CDR2 reads YSLEER. The CDR3 here is CASSQDFPRLAGGNEQFF. Written as DNA, the CDR3 is TGCGCCAGCAGCCAAGATTTCCCCCGGCTAGCGGGGGGTAATGAGCAGTTCTTC.

This clonotype was found a few times. The chain joins TRBV4-3 to TRBJ2-3, with D hard to call. The V end was cut by 0 bases, the J end by 3 bases, with 7 bases between. CDR3 length: 14 residues. Germline V gene sequence: CDR1 LGHNA, CDR2 YSLEER. The CDR3 bases are TGCGCCAGCAGCCAAGATATGGGGACAGATACGCAGTATTTT. It is translated as CASSQDMGTDTQYF.

The chain combines TRBV20-1 with TRBJ1-2; D remains ambiguous. Germline lookup yields CDR1 DFQATT and CDR2 SNEGSKA (reference sequence). The CDR3 covers 12 residues. Trimming removed 3 bases at V and 0 bases at J, with 5 bases between. Written as DNA, the CDR3 is TGCAGTGCTAGTAAATCTAACTATGGCTACACCTTC. Translation: CSASKSNYGYTF.

The chain employs TRBV30 and TRBJ2-4, with 10 nucleotides matching TRBD1. The DNA end lines up better with TRBJ2-7; the J call may be wrong. CDR3 length: 12 amino acids. CDR1 and CDR2 (germline): GTSNPN, SVGIG (reference sequence). CDR3 sequence: CAGGTGVFEQYF. DNA of the CDR3: TGTGCCGGGGGGACAGGGGTGTTCGAGCAGTACTTC.

This clonotype appeared a single time. The gene calls are TRBV12-3 or TRBV12-4 and TRBJ2-6; TRBD1 agrees at 9 bases. This CDR3 has 17 residues. Trimming cost V 5 bases and J 3 bases; bases outside gene matches: 8. In nucleotides, the CDR3 is TGTGCCAGCAGTAACACCGGGACAGGGAGTGGGGCCAACGTCCTGACTTTC. Translated: CASSNTGTGSGANVLTF.

J is TRBJ2-1 and V is TRBV7-2; TRBD1 might be the D (6 bases). The CDR3 sequence is 16 residues long. The germline gives CDR1 SGHTA, CDR2 FQGNSA. The ends were cut back, 0 bases at V and 6 bases at J, with 15 bases in the middle. CDR3 in DNA: TGTGCCAGCAGCTTAGCAGGGCAGGGGCTTTTCAATGAGCAGTTCTTC. It translates to CASSLAGQGLFNEQFF.

The sample holds a few counts of this clonotype. The genes are TRBV4-2 and TRBJ2-3; 7 bases align to TRBD2. This CDR3 is 16 amino acids long. Germline CDR1 and CDR2: LGHNA and YNFKEQ. Losses at the gene ends were 0 bases for V and 3 bases for J; bases not matched to a gene: 6. CDR3 sequence: CASSQEGAGRTDTQYF. DNA of the CDR3: TGTGCCAGCAGCCAAGAAGGAGCGGGGAGAACAGATACGCAGTATTTT.

To note about this clonotype: The missing conserved phenylalanine or tryptophan at the end of this CDR3 makes a read error likely. The CDR3 bases are TGTGCCAGCAGCCGTGCCGGGAATGCCTACGAGCAGTACTCC. Translation gives CASSRAGNAYEQYS. This sequence joins TRBV11-1 and TRBJ2-7; D might be TRBD2 (5 bases). CDR3 size: 14 residues. CDR1 is SGHAT, CDR2 FQDESV, per germline (reference sequence). Between the trimmed V and J ends, which lost 5 bases and 2 bases, there was a span of 13 bases.

The chain is built from TRBV9 and TRBJ2-5; TRBD2 agrees at 9 bases. Germline CDR1 is SGDLS and CDR2 is YYNGEE. The CDR3 runs to 15 residues. The J segment lost 5 bases and the V segment lost 0 bases, leaving 5 bases of the junction unmatched. CDR3 sequence reads: CASSVGGLATETQYF. In nucleotides, the CDR3 is TGTGCCAGCAGCGTAGGTGGACTAGCGACGGAGACCCAGTACTTC.

The genes are TRBV10-3 and TRBJ1-1; possible D gene TRBD1, 6 bases. Germline V gives CDR1 ENHRY, CDR2 SYGVKD. V lost 3 bases and J 5 bases, leaving 7 bases between the germline ends. The CDR3 has 12 amino acids. The CDR3 protein is CAISEQGTEAFF. CDR3 coding DNA: TGTGCCATCAGTGAACAGGGTACTGAAGCTTTCTTT.

Of note for this clonotype: One base away lies a much larger clone, so this may be a sequencing read error. This chain joins TRBV28 and TRBJ2-7, with a tentative D call TRBD1 (7 bases). The end of the DNA fits TRBJ2-5 better, so the J call may be wrong. CDR1 is MDHEN, CDR2 SYDVKM, per germline. The CDR3 spans 14 residues. Here the CDR3 DNA reads TGTTCCAGCAGTTTGCGCAGGGGGGCGGAGACCCAGTACTTC. It yields the protein CSSSLRRGAETQYF.

This clonotype was detected a few times. The V call is TRBV4-2, the J call TRBJ1-5, with D unclear. Germline loops: CDR1 LGHNA, CDR2 YNFKEQ. The CDR3 contains 13 residues. V lost 3 bases, J lost 5 bases, and 8 bases lay in between. In DNA form, the CDR3 reads TGTGCCAGCAGCCATGGTGGGGATCAGCCCCAGCATTTT. Residues: CASSHGGDQPQHF.